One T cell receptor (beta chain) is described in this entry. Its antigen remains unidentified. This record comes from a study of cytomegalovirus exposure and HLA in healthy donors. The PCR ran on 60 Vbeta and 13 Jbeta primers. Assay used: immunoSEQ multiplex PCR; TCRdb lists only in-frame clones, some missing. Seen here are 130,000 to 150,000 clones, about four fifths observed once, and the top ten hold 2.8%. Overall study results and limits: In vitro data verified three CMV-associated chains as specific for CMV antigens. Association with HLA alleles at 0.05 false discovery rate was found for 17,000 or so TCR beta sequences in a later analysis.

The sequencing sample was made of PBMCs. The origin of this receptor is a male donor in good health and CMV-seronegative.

For the CDR3, the DNA is TGTGCCAGCCAGACTAGCGGGGGCTACGAGCAGTACTTC. Its protein product is CASQTSGGYEQYF. The V gene is TRBV2, the J gene TRBJ2-7, with 12 bases that match TRBD2. The CDR3 sequence is 13 residues long. The J segment lost 3 bases and the V segment lost 8 bases, leaving 2 bases of the junction unmatched. The germline V gene has CDR1 SNHLY and CDR2 FYNNEI. Filled out from reference TRBV2 and TRBJ2-7, the complete variable domain reads EPEVTQTPSHQVTQMGQEVILRCVPISNHLYFYWYRQILGQKVEFLVSFYNNEISEKSEIFDDQFSVERPDGSNFTLKIRSTKLEDSAMYFCASQTSGGYEQYFGPGTRLTVT.